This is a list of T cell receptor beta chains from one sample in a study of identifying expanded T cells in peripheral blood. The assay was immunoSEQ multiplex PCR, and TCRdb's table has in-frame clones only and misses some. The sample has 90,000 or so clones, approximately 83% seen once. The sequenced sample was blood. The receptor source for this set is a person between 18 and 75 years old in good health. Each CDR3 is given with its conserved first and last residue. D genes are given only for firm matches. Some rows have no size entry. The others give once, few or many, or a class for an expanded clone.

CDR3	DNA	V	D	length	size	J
CARSLVSGRSYGYTF	TGTGCCAGAAGCTTAGTATCGGGACGGAGCTATGGCTACACCTTC	TRBV7-5	-	15	-	TRBJ1-2
CASSLTGLAGELFF	TGTGCCAGCAGCCTTACAGGTTTAGCCGGGGAGCTGTTTTTT	TRBV7-2	-	14	-	TRBJ2-2
CASSFGQGANEQYF	TGTGCCAGCAGCTTTGGACAGGGGGCGAACGAGCAGTACTTC	TRBV7-9	TRBD1	14	-	TRBJ2-7
CASRYHDQPQHF	TGTGCCAGCAGGTACCACGATCAGCCCCAGCATTTT	TRBV6-6	-	12	few	TRBJ1-5
CASIPGQARETQYF	TGTGCCAGCATCCCAGGACAGGCTCGAGAGACCCAGTACTTC	TRBV6-6	TRBD1	14	-	TRBJ2-5
CASSQDSRKLFF	TGCGCCAGCAGCCAAGATTCTCGAAAACTGTTTTTT	TRBV4-3	-	12	-	TRBJ1-4
CAISDGLGHLEAFF	TGTGCCATCAGTGATGGTTTGGGACACCTTGAAGCTTTCTTT	TRBV10-3	-	14	once	TRBJ1-1
CASTAGGGFSSPLHF	TGTGCCAGCACCGCGGGTGGGGGGTTTTCCTCACCCCTCCACTTT	TRBV6-6	-	15	few	TRBJ1-6
CASSQGTGDYNYGYTF	TGCGCCAGCAGCCAAGGTACAGGCGATTATAACTATGGCTACACCTTC	TRBV4-3	-	16	-	TRBJ1-2
CATSRDQGPGNTIYF	TGTGCCACCAGCAGAGATCAGGGGCCCGGGAACACCATATATTTT	TRBV15	-	15	once	TRBJ1-3
CASSLAGLLEQFF	TGTGCCAGCAGCTTAGCCGGGTTACTTGAGCAGTTCTTC	TRBV7-2	-	13	-	TRBJ2-1
CAISEQDNNEQFF	TGTGCCATCAGTGAGCAGGACAACAATGAGCAGTTCTTC	TRBV10-3	-	13	-	TRBJ2-1
CASSSTGTGKETQYF	TGTGCCAGCAGCTCGACCGGGACAGGAAAAGAGACCCAGTACTTC	TRBV6-5	TRBD1	15	-	TRBJ2-5
CASSFFIRDEQFF	TGTGCCAGCAGCTTTTTTATTAGGGATGAGCAGTTCTTC	TRBV7-8	-	13	once	TRBJ2-1
CASSIWGRVGEQYF	TGTGCCAGTAGTATATGGGGTAGAGTTGGCGAGCAGTACTTC	TRBV19	-	14	-	TRBJ2-7
CASSPTSVYEQYF	TGTGCCAGCAGCCCAACTAGTGTGTACGAGCAGTACTTC	TRBV7-8	-	13	-	TRBJ2-7